These 32 T cell receptor beta chains came from one sample sequenced in a study of immune cell composition in non-small cell lung cancer. Method: immunoSEQ multiplex PCR; TCRdb's copy keeps in-frame clones and lacks some. The repertoire includes about 16,000 clones, 69% of them detected once, and 7.5% sits in the top ten. The specimen was lung tumor tissue. The receptors come from a human donor with non-small cell lung cancer.

The genes are TRBV4-1 and TRBJ2-5, with D perhaps matching TRBD2 (6 bases). Germline V gene data show CDR1 as MGHRA and CDR2 as YSYEKL. Between the trimmed V and J ends, which lost 4 bases and 4 bases, there was a span of 19 bases. The CDR3 has 16 residues. The CDR3 is CASSLRQLGRGETQYF. The DNA for the CDR3 is TGCGCCAGCAGCCTCCGACAGCTCGGGCGGGGAGAGACCCAGTACTTC.

The chain recombines TRBV5-5 with TRBJ1-2; TRBD1 agrees at 9 bases. The length of the CDR3 is 15 residues. Germline V gene data show CDR1 as SGHKS and CDR2 as YYEKEE (reference sequence). V shed 4 bases, J shed 3 bases, and the junction held 7 bases outside the gene matches. CDR3 coding DNA: TGTGCCAGCAGCAGGAGGACAGGGGAAGACTATGGCTACACCTTC. Translation gives CASSRRTGEDYGYTF.

This clone was detected a few times. An end of the junction does not agree with germline; a read error may underlie this. This chain uses TRBV7-7 with TRBJ2-5; D is perhaps TRBD2 (6 bases). The V gene's germline CDR1 is SSHAT and CDR2 FNYEAQ (reference sequence). The CDR3 loop spans 13 amino acids. The CDR3 sequence: CASSPVGGETQYF. The CDR3 region has the DNA TGTGCTAGCAGCCCTGTGGGGGGAGAGACCCAGTACTTC.

The chain couples TRBV21-1 to TRBJ1-2. TRBV21-1 is described as a pseudogene. The CDR3 extends over 11 amino acids. The CDR3 is CASSPFYGYTF. The CDR3 coding sequence is TGTGCCAGCAGCCCCTTTTATGGCTACACCTTC.

This clone was seen just once. The chain couples TRBV9 to TRBJ2-1; D might be TRBD2 (6 bases). Trimming took off 3 bases at V and 4 bases at J, with 11 bases between the two ends. CDR3 length: 14 residues. Germline V lookup: CDR1 SGDLS, CDR2 YYNGEE. CDR3 sequence: CASSALGTYNEQFF. The CDR3, as DNA: TGTGCCAGCAGCGCCCTTGGGACTTACAATGAGCAGTTCTTC.

The chain couples TRBV4-1 to TRBJ2-7; 13 positions agree with TRBD2. Germline assignment: CDR1 MGHRA and CDR2 YSYEKL. The CDR3 runs 15 residues. J lost 2 bases, V lost 6 bases, and 4 bases had no gene match. DNA of the CDR3: TGCGCCAGCAGGGGGGGACTAGCGGGGACCTACGAGCAGTACTTC. This sequence encodes CASRGGLAGTYEQYF.

The chain links TRBV7-2 to TRBJ2-7; the match to TRBD1 covers 9 bases. This CDR3 contains 15 residues. The trim removed 4 bases at V and 1 base at J, leaving 5 bases unmatched. The V gene's germline CDR1 is SGHTA and CDR2 FQGNSA. CDR3 region: CASSYLGTGSYEQYF. The CDR3 region has the DNA TGTGCCAGCAGCTACCTCGGGACAGGGTCCTACGAGCAGTACTTC.

The rearrangement joins TRBV7-9 to TRBJ1-1; D may be TRBD1 (5 bases). Germline V lookup: CDR1 SEHNR, CDR2 FQNEAQ (reference sequence). With 5 bases removed from V and 5 bases from J, the gap between germline ends came to 18 bases. The CDR3 loop spans 15 amino acids. CDR3 sequence: CASSPRTGGETEAFF. CDR3 bases: TGTGCCAGCAGCCCTAGGACGGGAGGGGAGACTGAAGCTTTCTTT.

The chain couples TRBV19 to TRBJ2-2, with 8 bases identical to TRBD1. CDR1 LNHDA and CDR2 SQIVND come from the germline V gene (reference sequence). This CDR3 is 14 amino acids long. V gave up 7 bases and J gave up 4 bases; unmatched junction bases: 5. CDR3 sequence: CASTTGTGTGELFF. As DNA, the CDR3 is TGTGCCAGTACCACCGGGACAGGCACCGGGGAGCTGTTTTTT.

The V and J genes are TRBV5-1 and TRBJ1-1; possibly TRBD1 for D (5 bases). Trimming took 3 bases from V and 4 from J, leaving 10 bases between them. This CDR3 is 13 amino acids long. Germline V gene sequence: CDR1 SGHRS, CDR2 YFSETQ. DNA of the CDR3: TGCGCCAGCAGCTCAGCCGGGGGCACTGAAGCTTTCTTT. Protein sequence: CASSSAGGTEAFF.

The rearrangement links TRBV5-1 to TRBJ2-3, with D perhaps matching TRBD2 (5 bases). V was pared by 7 bases and J by 4 bases, with 7 bases between. This CDR3 is built from 11 residues. The germline V gene encodes CDR1 SGHRS and CDR2 YFSETQ. CDR3: CASAGADTQYF. The CDR3 bases are TGCGCCAGCGCGGGCGCAGATACGCAGTATTTT.

This CDR3 reads CATSRDQDTQYF. CDR3 nucleotide sequence: TGTGCCACCAGCAGAGATCAGGATACGCAGTATTTT. V gene TRBV15 combines with J gene TRBJ2-3; D unclear. The length of the CDR3 is 12 residues. V shed 0 bases and J shed 6 bases, with 4 bases lying between them. Looked up from germline, CDR1 is LNHNV and CDR2 is YYDKDF (reference sequence).

The V and J genes are TRBV19 and TRBJ1-5; D perhaps matches TRBD1 (5 bases). V lost 7 bases, J lost 0 bases, and 19 bases lay in between. Per the germline V gene, CDR1 is LNHDA and CDR2 is SQIVND (reference sequence). The CDR3 has 17 amino acids. Here the CDR3 DNA reads TGTGCCAGTACCCCTCCCCTCGGGGGTTATAGCAATCAGCCCCAGCATTTT. The encoded protein is CASTPPLGGYSNQPQHF. The variable domain in full, completed from reference TRBV19 and TRBJ1-5, reads DGGITQSPKYLFRKEGQNVTLSCEQNLNHDAMYWYRQDPGQGLRLIYYSQIVNDFQKGDIAEGYSVSREKKESFPLTVTSAQKNPTAFYLCASTPPLGGYSNQPQHFGDGTRLSIL.

The rearrangement links TRBV9 to TRBJ2-1; possibly TRBD1 for D (5 bases). V was clipped by 0 bases and J by 15 bases, with 16 bases between them. The CDR3 totals 13 residues. Germline assignment: CDR1 SGDLS and CDR2 YYNGEE. The CDR3 sequence: CASSVGTLSGPFF. In DNA, the CDR3 is TGTGCCAGCAGCGTAGGGACACTATCGGGCCCGTTCTTC.

Only a few counts were recorded for this clone. The chain couples TRBV18 to TRBJ1-1; the match to TRBD1 covers 10 bases. CDR1 and CDR2 from the germline V gene are KGHSH and LQKENI. V lost 3 bases, J lost 5 bases, and 6 bases stayed unmatched. This CDR3 has 15 amino acids. The CDR3 reads CASSPQDRGHTEAFF. CDR3 nucleotide sequence: TGTGCCAGCTCACCCCAAGACAGGGGGCATACTGAAGCTTTCTTT.

The CDR3 here is CSATTGGYYGYTF. The CDR3 coding sequence is TGCAGCGCTACGACAGGGGGCTACTATGGCTACACCTTC. The chain is built from TRBV29-1 and TRBJ1-2, with 10 positions matching TRBD1. Trimming removed 7 bases from V and 3 bases from J; junction bases left unmatched: 5. CDR1 and CDR2 (germline): SQVTM, ANQGSEA. CDR3 length: 13 amino acids.

This chain joins TRBV5-1 and TRBJ2-5; the D gene is possibly TRBD2 (7 bases). The CDR3 consists of 16 residues. The V gene's germline CDR1 is SGHRS and CDR2 YFSETQ. V was trimmed by 2 bases and J by 5 bases, leaving 19 bases between them. CDR3 sequence: CASSFPRGGSSETQYF. Here the CDR3 DNA reads TGCGCCAGCAGCTTCCCCAGGGGCGGGAGCTCGGAGACCCAGTACTTC.

This chain links TRBV6-1 with TRBJ2-2; maybe TRBD1 (7 bases). Looked up from germline, CDR1 is MNHNS and CDR2 is SASEGT. This CDR3 has 15 residues. Trimming left V 4 bases short and J 6 bases short, with 15 bases between. CDR3 amino acids: CASSATQGGSGELFF. In nucleotides, the CDR3 is TGTGCCAGCAGTGCCACTCAGGGGGGCTCCGGGGAGCTGTTTTTT.

The chain carries TRBV5-4 and TRBJ2-1; TRBD1 might be the D (6 bases). The V and J ends lost 4 bases and 7 bases respectively, with 15 bases between them. This CDR3 is 14 amino acids long. CDR1 and CDR2 from the germline V gene are SGHNT and YYREEE (reference sequence). CDR3 residues: CASSPRTDLNEQFF. The CDR3 DNA follows: TGTGCCAGCAGCCCGAGGACAGATCTAAATGAGCAGTTCTTC.

This clone was detected once. V usage is TRBV5-4 and J usage is TRBJ2-1; TRBD1 matches at 7 bases. Germline CDR1 reads SGHNT; CDR2 reads YYREEE (reference sequence). The CDR3 contains 15 residues. The V gene end was trimmed by 4 bases and the J gene end by 2 bases; junction bases not matched to a gene: 6. This CDR3 is CASSLDRAPYNEQFF. DNA of the CDR3: TGTGCCAGCAGCCTCGACAGGGCCCCCTACAATGAGCAGTTCTTC.

This clone was seen just once. The chain carries TRBV5-1 and TRBJ2-2; 7 nucleotides align to TRBD1. The CDR3 sequence is 14 residues long. In germline, CDR1 is SGHRS, CDR2 YFSETQ. The V segment lost 7 bases and the J segment 0 bases; nucleotides outside the gene matches: 3. CDR3 in DNA: TGCGCCAGCCGGGACAGCCCGAACACCGGGGAGCTGTTTTTT. Translation gives CASRDSPNTGELFF.

The V and J genes are TRBV7-8 and TRBJ1-2; D not certain. Germline-derived CDR1 and CDR2 are SGHVS and FQNEAQ. Trimming took off 5 bases at V and 7 bases at J, with 8 bases between the two ends. The CDR3 runs to 11 residues. Here the CDR3 DNA reads TGTGCCAGCAGCCTGGACTTTGGCTACACCTTC. This translates into CASSLDFGYTF. Full variable domain (rest looked up from reference TRBV7-8 and TRBJ1-2): GAGVSQSPRYKVAKRGQDVALRCDPISGHVSLFWYQQALGQGPEFLTYFQNEAQLDKSGLPSDRFFAERPEGSVSTLKIQRTQQEDSAVYLCASSLDFGYTFGSGTRLTVV.

The V call is TRBV6-5, the J call TRBJ1-1, with 8 nucleotides matching TRBD1. J lost 0 bases, V lost 6 bases, and 6 bases had no gene match. The germline CDR1 and CDR2 sequences are MNHEY and SVGAGI. The CDR3 is made up of 15 amino acids. This chain's CDR3 is CASRQRGQVNTEAFF. CDR3 coding DNA: TGTGCCAGCAGACAACGGGGACAGGTGAACACTGAAGCTTTCTTT.

The chain couples TRBV19 to TRBJ1-1, with 9 bases that match TRBD1. Germline V CDR1 and CDR2: LNHDA, SQIVND (reference sequence). The CDR3 is 15 residues long. J gave up 11 bases and V 5 bases, and 15 bases lay outside the gene matches. The CDR3 bases are TGTGCCAGTAGTCCTCGTCCCGGGACAGGGCGGGTGGCTTTCTTT. Its protein product is CASSPRPGTGRVAFF.

The rearrangement links TRBV29-1 to TRBJ2-3, with D possibly being TRBD2 (6 bases). The V end was cut by 4 bases, the J end by 4 bases, with 15 bases between. CDR1 and CDR2 from the germline V gene are SQVTM and ANQGSEA. The CDR3 has 14 amino acids. CDR3 sequence reads: CSVGAGPVADTQYF. CDR3 coding DNA: TGCAGCGTTGGTGCGGGACCCGTAGCAGATACGCAGTATTTT.

V gene TRBV10-3 combines with J gene TRBJ2-2; 8 bases are a match to TRBD1. Germline V gene data show CDR1 as ENHRY and CDR2 as SYGVKD. CDR3 length: 15 amino acids. After removal of 5 bases from V and 3 bases from J, the junction contained 5 bases not matched to a gene. The CDR3 sequence is CAISTRGPDTGELFF. In DNA, the CDR3 is TGTGCCATCAGTACCAGGGGGCCCGACACCGGGGAGCTGTTTTTT.

V and J are TRBV7-9 and TRBJ2-3; possible D gene TRBD1, 6 bases. The CDR3 contains 13 residues. The V and J ends lost 4 bases and 4 bases respectively, with 9 bases between them. Germline CDR1 SEHNR, CDR2 FQNEAQ (reference sequence). CDR3 sequence reads: CASSSTGSDTQYF. The CDR3 bases are TGTGCCAGCAGCTCGACAGGCTCAGATACGCAGTATTTT.

The J gene is TRBJ2-7, the V gene TRBV7-6; TRBD2 agrees at 9 bases. The CDR3 sequence is 16 residues long. CDR1 and CDR2 from the germline V gene are SGHVS and FNYEAQ. V lost 1 base and J lost 3; bases outside the gene matches: 7. CDR3: CASSLGASGAYYEQYF. CDR3 coding DNA: TGTGCCAGCAGCTTAGGGGCTAGCGGGGCCTACTACGAGCAGTACTTC.

This clone was counted between two and nine times. V usage is TRBV6-6 and J usage is TRBJ1-5; TRBD1 aligns across 9 bases. The CDR3 has 15 residues. With V trimmed by 4 bases and J by 7 bases, 8 bases remained unmatched. Germline V gives CDR1 MNHNY, CDR2 SVGAGI (reference sequence). The CDR3 reads CASSSGTGPEQPQHF. The CDR3 DNA follows: TGTGCCAGCAGTTCCGGGACAGGGCCTGAGCAGCCCCAGCATTTT.

This clone was seen a handful of times. This rearrangement joins TRBV11-2 to TRBJ2-2, with 8 bases aligning to TRBD2. CDR1 SGHAT and CDR2 FQNNGV come from the germline V gene. The CDR3 covers 16 residues. The ends lost 2 bases at V and 0 bases at J; junction bases unmatched: 2. The CDR3 spells CASSLRGGANTGELFF. CDR3 in DNA: TGTGCCAGCAGCTTACGGGGGGGGGCGAACACCGGGGAGCTGTTTTTT.

This chain joins TRBV18 and TRBJ2-1; 7 positions agree with TRBD2. V shed 4 bases, J shed 1 base, and the junction held 7 bases outside the gene matches. CDR3 length: 16 residues. Per germline, CDR1 KGHSH and CDR2 LQKENI. DNA for the CDR3: TGTGCCAGCTCACGGGGCGGGGAGGGTTCCTACAATGAGCAGTTCTTC. It specifies CASSRGGEGSYNEQFF.

The CDR3 bases are TGTGCCAGCAGCTTGGGGTCTGGACAGGTATTATCTGGGGCCAACGTCCTGACTTTC. As protein: CASSLGSGQVLSGANVLTF. The chain links TRBV13 to TRBJ2-6; 7 bases match TRBD1. Germline V CDR1 and CDR2: PRHDT, FYEKMQ (reference sequence). The junction had 12 bases not matched to a gene; V was cut back by 3 bases and J by 1 base. The CDR3 length is 19 residues.